This TCR beta chain derives from a study of Ad26.COV2.S vaccination and SARS-CoV-2 variants. Germline V gene lookup returns CDR1 SGHRS and CDR2 YFSETQ. After removal of 4 bases from V and 5 bases from J, the junction contained 12 bases not matched to a gene. The CDR3 contains 16 residues. Study results and caveats: After vaccination, reports described spike-specific CD8+ and CD4+ T cell responses as showing substantial breadth. Spike-specific TCR breadth was greater in vaccine than placebo recipients.

With regard to this clone: Its antigen is not known.

The repertoire was sequenced with immunoSEQ multiplex PCR; TCRdb's copy has only in-frame clones and lacks some. Of over 90,000 clones in the sample, over 60% were seen once. The receptor was derived from a human donor who had recovered from COVID-19. V and J are TRBV5-1 and TRBJ2-5, with 9 nucleotides matching TRBD2. The sequencing used peripheral blood, collected after recovery from COVID-19. The DNA for the CDR3 is TGCGCCAGCAGCCCGTTACCGGGACTAGCCGCGGAGACCCAGTACTTC. It translates to CASSPLPGLAAETQYF.